Following are 24 T cell receptor beta chains from one sample sequenced in a study of shared clonotypes between healthy human individuals. The naive CD8 fraction comprised CD45RO-negative cells positively selected for CCR7 and excluded terminally differentiated effector memory CD45RA+ cells. The assay was immunoSEQ multiplex PCR, and TCRdb's table has in-frame clones only and misses some. The table shows under 2,000,000 clones, with about 95% occurring only once. Sequencing input: naive CD8+ T cells sorted from blood. The receptors come from a man younger than 35 in good health.

V usage is TRBV7-9 and J usage is TRBJ1-3; D is undetermined. Trimming removed 5 bases at V and 3 bases at J, with 17 bases between. The CDR3 is 16 amino acids. CDR1 is SEHNR, CDR2 FQNEAQ, per germline (reference sequence). CDR3 region: CASSPTYGSHGNTIYF. The CDR3 DNA follows: TGTGCCAGCAGCCCGACCTACGGGAGTCATGGAAACACCATATATTTT.

The chain uses TRBV5-1 and TRBJ2-7, with 7 bases lining up with TRBD1. CDR1 is SGHRS, CDR2 YFSETQ, per germline. The CDR3 runs 14 residues. Germline trimming cut 0 bases from V and 5 bases from J; bases unmatched to any gene: 5. The CDR3 region is CASSLVGGIDEQYF. CDR3 bases: TGCGCCAGCAGCTTGGTAGGGGGCATCGACGAGCAGTACTTC. Full variable domain (outside the CDR3, taken from reference TRBV5-1 and TRBJ2-7): KAGVTQTPRYLIKTRGQQVTLSCSPISGHRSVSWYQQTPGQGLQFLFEYFSETQRNKGNFPGRFSGRQFSNSRSEMNVSTLELGDSALYLCASSLVGGIDEQYFGPGTRLTVT.

The gene calls are TRBV4-1 and TRBJ2-7; D not resolved. The CDR3 contains 17 residues. The V and J ends lost 0 bases and 0 bases respectively, with 15 bases between them. The V gene's germline CDR1 is MGHRA and CDR2 YSYEKL. The CDR3 region is CASSQESSRVSSYEQYF. The CDR3 region has the DNA TGCGCCAGCAGCCAAGAATCCAGTCGGGTTAGCTCCTACGAGCAGTACTTC.

The chain carries TRBV4-1 and TRBJ2-2, with 7 bases fitting TRBD2. CDR3 length: 16 residues. The junction had 10 bases not matched to a gene; V was cut back by 4 bases and J by 5 bases. Germline CDR1 is MGHRA and CDR2 is YSYEKL. The CDR3 spells CASSRPSGGWTGELFF. The CDR3 DNA reads as TGCGCCAGCAGCCGACCTTCGGGGGGATGGACCGGGGAGCTGTTTTTT.

This chain uses TRBV5-6 with TRBJ2-7, with TRBD2 as a possible D gene (7 bases). Germline CDR1 SGHDT, CDR2 YYEEEE. The CDR3 runs to 14 residues. The V and J ends lost 5 bases and 5 bases respectively, with 17 bases between them. The CDR3 sequence: CASRFVGGRDEQYF. CDR3 DNA: TGTGCCAGCAGGTTTGTCGGGGGGCGGGACGAGCAGTACTTC.

The chain's CDR3 is CASSRRDRVYGYTF. The CDR3 DNA is TGTGCCAGCAGCCGCCGGGACAGGGTCTATGGCTACACCTTC. The chain uses TRBV6-5 and TRBJ1-2; TRBD1 matches at 9 bases. Germline V lookup: CDR1 MNHEY, CDR2 SVGAGI. This CDR3 is built from 14 residues. The V and J ends lost 6 bases and 4 bases, in that order; junction bases with no gene match: 6.

The V and J genes are TRBV4-3 and TRBJ2-1; 9 bases are a match to TRBD2. The CDR3 runs 18 residues. Unmatched junction bases numbered 9, after V lost 1 base and J lost 2 bases. CDR1 is LGHNA and CDR2 is YSLEER in the germline V gene. The CDR3 nucleotides read TGCGCCAGCAGCCAAGTGGCTAGCGGGATGGGGCCCTACAATGAGCAGTTCTTC. It specifies CASSQVASGMGPYNEQFF.

For this clone: This same CDR3 is encoded by further DNA sequences in the sample. The J gene is TRBJ2-3, the V gene TRBV27; perhaps TRBD2 as D (5 bases). Trimming left V 3 bases short and J 1 base short, with 8 bases between. This CDR3 region has 14 residues. Germline V gene data show CDR1 as MNHEY and CDR2 as SMNVEV (reference sequence). CDR3 nucleotide sequence: TGTGCCAGCAGTTTGGACTCGGGCACAGATACGCAGTATTTT. Encoded protein: CASSLDSGTDTQYF.

This chain uses TRBV5-6 with TRBJ2-7; D unresolved. V lost 0 bases to trimming and J lost 3 bases, with 7 bases between them. The CDR3 extends over 13 amino acids. In germline, CDR1 is SGHDT, CDR2 YYEEEE. The chain's CDR3 is CASSLDTVYEQYF. DNA of the CDR3: TGTGCCAGCAGCTTGGACACCGTCTACGAGCAGTACTTC. Full variable domain (rest looked up from reference TRBV5-6 and TRBJ2-7): DAGVTQSPTHLIKTRGQQVTLRCSPKSGHDTVSWYQQALGQGPQFIFQYYEEEERQRGNFPDRFSGHQFPNYSSELNVNALLLGDSALYLCASSLDTVYEQYFGPGTRLTVT.

In this sample, this clone turned up a few times. This chain uses TRBV5-4 with TRBJ2-6, with D perhaps matching TRBD1 or TRBD2 (6 bases each). The CDR3 covers 17 residues. V lost 3 bases and J lost 4, with 17 bases in between. From germline, CDR1 is SGHNT and CDR2 YYREEE (reference sequence). The CDR3 loop reads CASSSEGVLTGANVLTF. CDR3 bases: TGTGCCAGCAGCTCGGAGGGGGTCCTTACCGGGGCCAACGTCCTGACTTTC.

V and J are TRBV13 and TRBJ2-3, with TRBD2 identical over 8 bases. V was clipped by 4 bases and J by 6 bases; unmatched bases: 15. The CDR3 is made up of 17 amino acids. Germline CDR1 PRHDT, CDR2 FYEKMQ (reference sequence). CDR3 sequence reads: CASSSQPGLAVYDTQYF. CDR3 in DNA: TGTGCCAGCAGCTCTCAGCCCGGACTAGCTGTCTACGATACGCAGTATTTT.

The DNA of the CDR3 is TGTGCCTGGATGGAGGAGGAAAACATTCAGTACTTC. This sequence encodes CAWMEEENIQYF. The V and J genes are TRBV30 and TRBJ2-4; D might be TRBD2 (5 bases). V dropped 4 bases and J dropped 5 bases, with 9 bases sitting between them. Germline-derived CDR1 and CDR2 are GTSNPN and SVGIG (reference sequence). The CDR3 is made up of 12 amino acids.

This clone was observed once. Here the CDR3 DNA reads TGTGCCAGCAGCCAAGTTAGCGGGGGTCCCGGGGAGCAGTTCTTC. As protein: CASSQVSGGPGEQFF. This sequence joins TRBV14 and TRBJ2-1; 9 nucleotides line up with TRBD2. Trimming at V came to 1 base and at J to 10 bases, leaving 8 bases not matched to a gene. CDR1 and CDR2 from the germline V gene are SGHDN and FVKESK. This CDR3 has 15 residues.

Turning to this clone: This sample includes further DNA sequences coding for the same CDR3. This rearrangement joins TRBV4-3 to TRBJ1-1; D is perhaps TRBD1 (6 bases). This CDR3 is 16 amino acids long. Germline assignment: CDR1 LGHNA and CDR2 YSLEER. V was clipped by 0 bases and J by 2 bases, with 13 bases between them. The CDR3 nucleotides read TGCGCCAGCAGCCAAGATAGTGGGACACCTAACACTGAAGCTTTCTTT. Protein product: CASSQDSGTPNTEAFF.

The chain recombines TRBV29-1 with TRBJ2-1; no definite D call. Germline assignment: CDR1 SQVTM and CDR2 ANQGSEA. This CDR3 is built from 14 residues. Trimming shortened V by 2 bases and J by 6 bases, and 14 bases separated the two germline ends. The CDR3 is CSVERASKANEQFF. CDR3 nucleotides: TGCAGCGTTGAAAGGGCTAGTAAGGCCAATGAGCAGTTCTTC.

The table lists this clone with a count of one. The chain is built from TRBV6-5 and TRBJ2-7; no reliable D call. The V end was cut by 4 bases, the J end by 0 bases, with 7 bases between. The CDR3 spans 13 residues. Germline V gene sequence: CDR1 MNHEY, CDR2 SVGAGI. This CDR3 is CASSSASSYEQYF. CDR3 nucleotide sequence: TGTGCCAGCAGTTCAGCCTCCTCCTACGAGCAGTACTTC.

Turning to this clone: The same CDR3 is also encoded by other DNA sequences in this sample. The genes are TRBV4-1 and TRBJ2-7, with TRBD1 matching 7 bases. Looked up from germline, CDR1 is MGHRA and CDR2 is YSYEKL. Losses at the gene ends were 4 bases for V and 4 bases for J; bases not matched to a gene: 7. The length of the CDR3 is 14 residues. The CDR3, as DNA: TGCGCCAGCAGCCCCCGGGACAGCGTTTACGAGCAGTACTTC. It translates to CASSPRDSVYEQYF.

The chain is built from TRBV6-5 and TRBJ1-2; a possible D gene is TRBD1 (6 bases). V lost 2 bases and J 5 bases, leaving 12 bases between the germline ends. The germline V gene has CDR1 MNHEY and CDR2 SVGAGI. This CDR3 contains 14 residues. CDR3 DNA: TGTGCCAGCAGTTACGCTTCAGGGGTTTATGGCTACACCTTC. Translation: CASSYASGVYGYTF.

The rearrangement links TRBV2 to TRBJ1-6; 7 bases line up with TRBD1. The CDR3 totals 14 residues. V lost 2 bases and J lost 9; bases outside the gene matches: 4. Germline CDR1 is SNHLY and CDR2 is FYNNEI. In DNA form, the CDR3 reads TGTGCCAGCAGTGAATTCCAGGGGGGTTCACCCCTCCACTTT. Protein: CASSEFQGGSPLHF.

This chain connects TRBV10-3 to TRBJ2-2; the D is unclear. Trimming stripped 2 bases from V and 3 bases from J, with 4 bases between. This CDR3 is 13 amino acids long. CDR1 is ENHRY, CDR2 SYGVKD, per germline. The CDR3 DNA is TGTGCCATCAGTGAGGGTCACACCGGGGAGCTGTTTTTT. It encodes CAISEGHTGELFF.

V gene TRBV30 combines with J gene TRBJ1-2; D gene ambiguous. The CDR3 loop spans 12 amino acids. Germline CDR1 GTSNPN, CDR2 SVGIG (reference sequence). Trimming took off 3 bases at V and 6 bases at J, with 11 bases between the two ends. The CDR3 DNA reads TGTGCCTGGAGCGCCTATGGGGATGGCTACACCTTC. As protein: CAWSAYGDGYTF.

The rearrangement uses TRBV11-2 and TRBJ2-4; D is possibly TRBD1 (5 bases). Germline CDR1 reads SGHAT; CDR2 reads FQNNGV. This CDR3 contains 15 residues. V lost 0 bases and J lost 6, with 12 bases in between. Written as DNA, the CDR3 is TGTGCCAGCAGCTTAGATCTAACCAGGGCAAACATTCAGTACTTC. Its protein is CASSLDLTRANIQYF.

J is TRBJ1-1 and V is TRBV28, with no clear D. This CDR3 comprises 13 residues. With 7 bases removed from V and 2 bases from J, the gap between germline ends came to 11 bases. CDR1 is MDHEN, CDR2 SYDVKM, per germline. The CDR3 is CASTLAVNTEAFF. The CDR3 region has the DNA TGTGCCAGCACCCTGGCCGTTAACACTGAAGCTTTCTTT.

This chain connects TRBV4-1 to TRBJ2-7; TRBD1 is a possible D gene (6 bases). The ends were cut back, 0 bases at V and 0 bases at J, with 15 bases in the middle. There are 17 residues in the CDR3. CDR1 MGHRA and CDR2 YSYEKL come from the germline V gene. CDR3 in amino acids: CASSQDSGTYASYEQYF. CDR3 nucleotide sequence: TGCGCCAGCAGCCAAGATTCCGGGACATATGCCTCCTACGAGCAGTACTTC.